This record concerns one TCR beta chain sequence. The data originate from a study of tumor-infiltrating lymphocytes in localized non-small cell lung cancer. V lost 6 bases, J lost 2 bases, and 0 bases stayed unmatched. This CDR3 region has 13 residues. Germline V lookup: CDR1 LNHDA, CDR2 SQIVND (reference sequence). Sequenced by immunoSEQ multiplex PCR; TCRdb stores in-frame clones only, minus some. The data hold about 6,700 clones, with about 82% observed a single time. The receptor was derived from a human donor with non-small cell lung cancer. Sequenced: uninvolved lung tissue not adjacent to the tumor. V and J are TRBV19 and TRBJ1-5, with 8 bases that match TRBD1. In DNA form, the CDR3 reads TGTGCCAGTAGGGGACAGGGCAATCAGCCCCAGCATTTT. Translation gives CASRGQGNQPQHF.